The TCR beta chain described here comes from a study of T cell responses to AZD1222 COVID-19 vaccine. The overall study: Pooling of second doses given at about 4 or about 12 weeks was done.

Only in-frame clones appear in the TCRdb table, and some are missing; sequencing was by immunoSEQ multiplex PCR. Seen here are about 150,000 clones, over 75% observed once, and the top ten hold over 1.1%. Regarding the study as a whole: Mostly white British, mostly female donors; authors suggested clonal diversity may be underestimated. Unmutated variant regions are reportedly targeted by nearly half of spike-specific TCRs. Spike-wide vaccine-associated CD4 TCRs dominated at 160-218 and 743-854.

The CDR3 length is 14 residues. In germline, CDR1 is SGHDT, CDR2 YYEEEE. V lost 4 bases, J lost 9 bases, and 20 bases lay in between. For this clone: Its antigen is as yet unknown.

The sample here was peripheral blood, taken on day 0 of AZD1222 vaccination. The source of this sequence is an adult in good health. The chain recombines TRBV5-6 with TRBJ2-7; D is unclear. The CDR3 reads CASSPAPTSGGQYF. CDR3 in DNA: TGTGCCAGCAGCCCGGCCCCTACAAGTGGCGGGCAGTACTTC.